Below, one T cell receptor (beta chain) is given with its context. The sample originates from a study of graft-versus-host responses after intestinal transplantation. The CDR3 has 16 residues. Germline CDR1 and CDR2: MNHNY and SVGAGI (reference sequence). Trimming pared 0 bases from V and 4 bases from J, leaving 12 bases between. Clones were sequenced by immunoSEQ multiplex PCR, and TCRdb holds only the in-frame ones, with some missing. The repertoire holds about 38,000 clones, with roughly 87% as singletons. V and J are TRBV6-6 and TRBJ2-2; D might be TRBD2 (5 bases). The material was PBMCs, obtained about 38 months after transplant. This clonotype originated in a human patient who received an intestinal transplant, so some T cells may come from the graft donor. CDR3 in DNA: TGTGCCAGCAGTTACTCCAGAGGACTCCTCACCGGGGAGCTGTTTTTT. This codes for CASSYSRGLLTGELFF.